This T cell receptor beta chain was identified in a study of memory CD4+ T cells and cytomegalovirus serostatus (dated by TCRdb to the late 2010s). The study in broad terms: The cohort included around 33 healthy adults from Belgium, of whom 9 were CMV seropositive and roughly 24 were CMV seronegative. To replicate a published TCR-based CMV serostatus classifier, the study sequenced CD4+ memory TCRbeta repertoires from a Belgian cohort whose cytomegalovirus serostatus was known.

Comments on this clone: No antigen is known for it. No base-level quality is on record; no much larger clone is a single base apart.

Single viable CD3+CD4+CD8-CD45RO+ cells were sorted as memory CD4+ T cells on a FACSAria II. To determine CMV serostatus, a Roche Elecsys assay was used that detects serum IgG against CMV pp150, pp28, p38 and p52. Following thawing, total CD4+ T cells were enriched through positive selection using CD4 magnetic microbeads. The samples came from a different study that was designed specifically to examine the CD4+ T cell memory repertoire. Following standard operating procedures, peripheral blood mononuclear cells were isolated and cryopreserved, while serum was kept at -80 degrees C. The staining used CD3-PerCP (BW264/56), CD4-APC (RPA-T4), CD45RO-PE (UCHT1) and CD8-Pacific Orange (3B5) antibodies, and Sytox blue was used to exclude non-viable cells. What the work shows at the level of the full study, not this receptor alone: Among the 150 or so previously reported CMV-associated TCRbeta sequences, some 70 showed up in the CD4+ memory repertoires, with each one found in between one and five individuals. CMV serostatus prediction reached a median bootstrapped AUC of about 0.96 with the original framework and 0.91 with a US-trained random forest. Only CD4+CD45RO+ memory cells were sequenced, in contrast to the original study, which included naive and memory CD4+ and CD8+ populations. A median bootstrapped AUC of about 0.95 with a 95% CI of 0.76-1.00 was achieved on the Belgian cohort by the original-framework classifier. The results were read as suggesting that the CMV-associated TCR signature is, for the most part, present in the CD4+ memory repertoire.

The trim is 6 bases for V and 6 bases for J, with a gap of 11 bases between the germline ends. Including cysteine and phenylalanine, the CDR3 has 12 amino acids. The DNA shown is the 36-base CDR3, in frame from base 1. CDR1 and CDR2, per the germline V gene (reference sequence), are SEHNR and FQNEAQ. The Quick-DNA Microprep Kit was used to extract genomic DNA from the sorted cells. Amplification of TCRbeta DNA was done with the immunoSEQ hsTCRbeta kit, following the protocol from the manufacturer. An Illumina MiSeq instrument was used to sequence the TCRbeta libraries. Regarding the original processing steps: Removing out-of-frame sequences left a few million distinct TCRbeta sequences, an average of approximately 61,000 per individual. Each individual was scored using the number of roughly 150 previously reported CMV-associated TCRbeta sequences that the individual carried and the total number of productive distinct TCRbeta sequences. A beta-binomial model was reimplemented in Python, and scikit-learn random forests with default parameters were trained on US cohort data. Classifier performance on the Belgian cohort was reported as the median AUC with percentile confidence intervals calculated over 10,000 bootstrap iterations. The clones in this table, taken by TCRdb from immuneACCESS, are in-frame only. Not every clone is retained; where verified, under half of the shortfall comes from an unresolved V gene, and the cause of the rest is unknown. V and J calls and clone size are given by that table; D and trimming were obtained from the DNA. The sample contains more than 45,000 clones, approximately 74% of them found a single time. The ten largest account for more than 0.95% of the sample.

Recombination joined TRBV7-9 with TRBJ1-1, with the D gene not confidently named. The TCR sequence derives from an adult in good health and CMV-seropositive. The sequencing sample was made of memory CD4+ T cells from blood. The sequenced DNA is TGTGCCAGCAGGCCGTTGATGGCTGAAGCTTTCTTT. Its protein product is CASRPLMAEAFF.